This TCR beta chain comes out of a study of control samples from healthy donors and cancer patients. The CDR3 totals 13 residues. Trimming shortened V by 5 bases and J by 1 base, and 8 bases separated the two germline ends. Germline CDR1 reads SEHNR; CDR2 reads FQNEAQ (reference sequence). Clones were sequenced by immunoSEQ multiplex PCR, and TCRdb holds only the in-frame ones, with some missing. Found here are 20,000 to 30,000 clones, approximately 85% of them singletons; the top ten hold around 7%. The receptor comes from a woman aged 55-69 years with head and neck cancer. Material for sequencing was PBMCs. The rearrangement links TRBV7-9 to TRBJ1-1; D gene ambiguous. The CDR3 region has the DNA TGTGCCAGCAGCCGAGAAACGAACACTGAAGCTTTCTTT. This translates into CASSRETNTEAFF.